The next 16 T cell receptor beta chains were all read from a single sample in a study of OX40 agonist ivuxolimab in advanced cancers. The table came from immunoSEQ multiplex PCR; TCRdb's copy has only in-frame clones and leaves some out. The sample includes approximately 84,000 clones, 90% to 95% of them seen just once. The sequencing here drew on CD4+ or CD8+ T cells sorted from blood, taken in a trial of the OX40 agonist ivuxolimab. Receptors were obtained from an adult with an advanced solid tumor such as melanoma, head and neck, liver or kidney cancer.

This clone has only one observation. The chain carries TRBV30 and TRBJ2-7; TRBD2 matches 7 bases. V lost 4 bases, J lost 0 bases, and 6 bases stayed unmatched. This CDR3 region has 14 residues. The germline V gene encodes CDR1 GTSNPN and CDR2 SVGIG (reference sequence). The DNA of the CDR3 is TGTGCCTGGAATGGTCTAGCGGACTCCTACGAGCAGTACTTC. Translation gives CAWNGLADSYEQYF. The variable domain in full, with the rest retrieved from reference TRBV30 and TRBJ2-7, is SQTIHQWPATLVQPVGSPLSLECTVEGTSNPNLYWYRQAAGRGLQLLFYSVGIGQISSEVPQNLSASRPQDRQFILSSKKLLLSDSGFYLCAWNGLADSYEQYFGPGTRLTVT.

This clone was found once. The chain combines TRBV28 with TRBJ2-7; 9 bases align to TRBD2. Per the germline V gene, CDR1 is MDHEN and CDR2 is SYDVKM. This CDR3 contains 18 residues. Germline trimming cut 1 base from V and 3 bases from J; bases unmatched to any gene: 13. CDR3 amino acids: CASSLYNYLAGGFYEQYF. CDR3 DNA sequence: TGTGCCAGCAGTTTATATAATTACTTGGCGGGAGGGTTCTACGAGCAGTACTTC.

The chain combines TRBV6-5 with TRBJ2-3; 8 bases map to TRBD2. The CDR3 contains 15 residues. Germline CDR1 reads MNHEY; CDR2 reads SVGAGI. J lost 4 bases, V lost 2 bases, and 5 bases had no gene match. The CDR3: CASSYTAGAADTQYF. The CDR3 DNA is TGTGCCAGCAGTTACACAGCGGGGGCCGCAGATACGCAGTATTTT.

CDR3 region: CASSLPQEGTREQYF. DNA of the CDR3: TGTGCCAGCAGCTTACCACAGGAGGGGACGCGAGAGCAGTACTTC. This chain uses TRBV7-2 with TRBJ2-7; D might be TRBD2 (6 bases). Between the trimmed V and J ends, which lost 2 bases and 7 bases, there was a span of 18 bases. The CDR3 runs to 15 residues. The germline gives CDR1 SGHTA, CDR2 FQGNSA.

V and J are TRBV27 and TRBJ2-1, with 10 bases matching TRBD2. Germline CDR1 is MNHEY and CDR2 is SMNVEV (reference sequence). The CDR3 loop spans 13 amino acids. J lost 8 bases, V lost 9 bases, and 7 bases had no gene match. The CDR3, as DNA: TGTGCCAGTTCAGCGGGGGGGCCTTATGAGCAGTTCTTC. The encoded protein is CASSAGGPYEQFF.

Points on this clone: Germline is not matched at one junction end, which may reflect a read error. V and J are TRBV11-2 and TRBJ1-5; D is ambiguous. This CDR3 is 13 amino acids long. Looked up from germline, CDR1 is SGHAT and CDR2 is FQNNGV. The CDR3 loop reads CASSPFGDQPRHF. In DNA, the CDR3 is TGTGCCAGCAGCCCTTTCGGGGATCAGCCCCGGCATTTT. Together with reference TRBV11-2 and TRBJ1-5, the CDR3 gives the full variable domain: EAGVAQSPRYKIIEKRQSVAFWCNPISGHATLYWYQQILGQGPKLLIQFQNNGVVDDSQLPKDRFSAERLKGVDSTLKIQPAKLEDSAVYLCASSPFGDQPRHFGDGTRLSIL.

The genes are TRBV6-4 and TRBJ2-7, with a possible D match to TRBD1 (6 bases). Trimming shortened V by 0 bases and J by 0 bases, and 15 bases separated the two germline ends. The CDR3 is 17 amino acids. CDR1 MRHNA and CDR2 SNTAGT come from the germline V gene. This CDR3 reads CASSDSIQGENSYEQYF. The CDR3 DNA reads TGTGCCAGCAGTGACTCTATACAGGGAGAAAACTCCTACGAGCAGTACTTC.

The chain employs TRBV2 and TRBJ2-7; no reliable D call. The CDR3 has 13 residues. Trimming stripped 3 bases from V and 0 bases from J, with 6 bases between. Germline lookup yields CDR1 SNHLY and CDR2 FYNNEI. CDR3 sequence: CASSDLDSYEQYF. In DNA form, the CDR3 reads TGTGCCAGCAGTGACCTAGACTCCTACGAGCAGTACTTC.

V gene TRBV5-5 combines with J gene TRBJ2-7; D gene ambiguous. The ends were cut back, 4 bases at V and 0 bases at J, with 8 bases in the middle. The germline V gene has CDR1 SGHKS and CDR2 YYEKEE (reference sequence). This CDR3 spans 13 amino acids. The CDR3 sequence is CASSPPGSYEQYF. CDR3 DNA sequence: TGTGCCAGCAGCCCCCCCGGCTCCTACGAGCAGTACTTC.

The chain recombines TRBV5-1 with TRBJ1-3, with TRBD1 matching 9 bases. The V gene end was trimmed by 4 bases and the J gene end by 4 bases; junction bases not matched to a gene: 6. CDR1 and CDR2 from the germline V gene are SGHRS and YFSETQ. CDR3 size: 15 residues. CDR3 amino acids: CASSLSGTGGNTIYF. The CDR3 DNA follows: TGCGCCAGCAGCCTTTCCGGGACAGGGGGAAACACCATATATTTT. The whole variable domain, remainder taken from reference TRBV5-1 and TRBJ1-3, is KAGVTQTPRYLIKTRGQQVTLSCSPISGHRSVSWYQQTPGQGLQFLFEYFSETQRNKGNFPGRFSGRQFSNSRSEMNVSTLELGDSALYLCASSLSGTGGNTIYFGEGSWLTVV.

The V and J genes are TRBV13 and TRBJ1-2; TRBD1 matches at 7 bases. V lost 1 base to trimming and J lost 0 bases; unmatched junction nucleotides: 8. The CDR3 runs 17 residues. The germline CDR1 and CDR2 sequences are PRHDT and FYEKMQ (reference sequence). In nucleotides, the CDR3 is TGTGCCAGCAGCTTAGTTGCGGGACAGCATACTAACTATGGCTACACCTTC. Translation: CASSLVAGQHTNYGYTF. The full variable domain, completed using reference TRBV13 and TRBJ1-2, is AAGVIQSPRHLIKEKRETATLKCYPIPRHDTVYWYQQGPGQDPQFLISFYEKMQSDKGSIPDRFSAQQFSDYHSELNMSSLELGDSALYFCASSLVAGQHTNYGYTFGSGTRLTVV.

The count of this clone is one. CDR3 nucleotide sequence: TGCGCCAGCAGCCAGATACAGGGGGGGAGCACTGAAGCTTTCTTT. Its protein is CASSQIQGGSTEAFF. The chain carries TRBV4-1 and TRBJ1-1; TRBD1 agrees at 8 bases. The CDR3 covers 15 residues. Per germline, CDR1 MGHRA and CDR2 YSYEKL. The ends lost 3 bases at V and 4 bases at J; junction bases unmatched: 7.

This clone was observed once. CDR3 DNA: TGTGCCAGCAGTTACAGGGTTGGCGACACCGGGGAGCTGTTTTTT. It yields the protein CASSYRVGDTGELFF. V gene TRBV6-5 combines with J gene TRBJ2-2; D is ambiguous. The V end was cut by 2 bases, the J end by 3 bases, with 10 bases between. Germline V gene sequence: CDR1 MNHEY, CDR2 SVGAGI. The CDR3 has 15 amino acids.

CDR3 sequence reads: CASSQDSSLTSVQYF. The CDR3 DNA follows: TGCGCCAGCAGCCAAGATAGTAGTTTGACGTCAGTTCAGTACTTC. This chain links TRBV4-1 with TRBJ2-4; D is ambiguous. This CDR3 has 15 residues. Germline lookup yields CDR1 MGHRA and CDR2 YSYEKL. Trimming removed 0 bases at V and 11 bases at J, with 17 bases between.

The sample holds one count of this clone. Here the CDR3 DNA reads TGTGCCAGCAGTTACCAGTTCCCCCCCGCGACAGGGCACTATGGCTACACCTTC. Translation gives CASSYQFPPATGHYGYTF. The gene calls are TRBV27 and TRBJ1-2; 7 bases agree with TRBD1. J was trimmed by 3 bases and V by 4 bases; bases with no gene match: 17. This CDR3 has 18 amino acids. Germline V CDR1 and CDR2: MNHEY, SMNVEV (reference sequence).

The V call is TRBV18, the J call TRBJ1-5; D is uncertain. This CDR3 is 17 amino acids long. V gave up 3 bases and J gave up 0 bases, with 15 bases separating them. Germline V gene lookup returns CDR1 KGHSH and CDR2 LQKENI. The CDR3 spells CASSPRESGDSNQPQHF. For the CDR3, the DNA is TGTGCCAGCTCACCCCGGGAGAGCGGGGATAGCAATCAGCCCCAGCATTTT.